Listed here are 5 T cell receptor beta chains from one sample, sequenced in a study of CD8 T cells in Susac syndrome. RNA totalling about 0.45 to 1 ug underwent reverse transcription with random hexamers. TCRdb re-called the immunoSEQ multiplex PCR reads through MiXCR, storing one row per CDR3 protein. The top ten hold roughly 0.1% of the sample, which has 150,000 to 200,000 distinct CDR3 sequences, around 93% seen once. Sequenced material: CD4+ T cells from PBMCs. All receptors derive from a human donor with multiple sclerosis.

The V call is TRBV6-6, the J call TRBJ1-2, with a weak D call TRBD1 (6 bases). Per the germline V gene, CDR1 is MNHNY and CDR2 is SVGAGI (reference sequence). The CDR3 runs to 14 residues. V lost 0 bases to trimming and J lost 1 base, with 6 bases between them. This chain's CDR3 is CASSYSQGNYGYTF. The CDR3 bases are TGTGCCAGCAGTTACTCACAGGGTAACTATGGCTACACCTTC.

This clonotype was counted once. The chain has TRBV30 and TRBJ1-2; D is ambiguous. Deletions cut 2 bases from V and 4 bases from J, with 11 bases between. Germline V gene lookup returns CDR1 GTSNPN and CDR2 SVGIG (reference sequence). The CDR3 runs to 13 residues. The CDR3, as DNA: TGTGCCTGGAGTCCGGACGGACCCTATGGCTACACCTTC. It yields the protein CAWSPDGPYGYTF.

The chain employs TRBV7-3 and TRBJ2-3; D ambiguous. Trimming left V 0 bases short and J 3 bases short, with 4 bases between. Germline V gene sequence: CDR1 SGHTA, CDR2 FQGTGA. The CDR3 is 13 amino acids. The CDR3 spells CASSLTWTDTQYF. In DNA, the CDR3 is TGTGCCAGCAGCTTAACGTGGACAGATACGCAGTATTTT.

The V call is TRBV6-1, the J call TRBJ2-7; D is unclear. CDR1 is MNHNS, CDR2 SASEGT, per germline. The CDR3 length is 12 residues. Trimming shortened V by 6 bases and J by 7 bases, and 13 bases separated the two germline ends. The CDR3: CASSTMVGEQYF. CDR3 bases: TGTGCCAGCAGCACAATGGTTGGGGAGCAGTACTTC.

The chain joins TRBV6-2 or TRBV6-3 to TRBJ2-6; no clear D gene. The V gene's germline CDR1 is MNHEY and CDR2 SVGEGT. The CDR3 is made up of 16 amino acids. The ends were cut back, 2 bases at V and 0 bases at J, with 8 bases in the middle. CDR3 sequence reads: CASSYLGSSGANVLTF. In DNA form, the CDR3 reads TGTGCCAGCAGTTACCTCGGCAGCTCTGGGGCCAACGTCCTGACTTTC.